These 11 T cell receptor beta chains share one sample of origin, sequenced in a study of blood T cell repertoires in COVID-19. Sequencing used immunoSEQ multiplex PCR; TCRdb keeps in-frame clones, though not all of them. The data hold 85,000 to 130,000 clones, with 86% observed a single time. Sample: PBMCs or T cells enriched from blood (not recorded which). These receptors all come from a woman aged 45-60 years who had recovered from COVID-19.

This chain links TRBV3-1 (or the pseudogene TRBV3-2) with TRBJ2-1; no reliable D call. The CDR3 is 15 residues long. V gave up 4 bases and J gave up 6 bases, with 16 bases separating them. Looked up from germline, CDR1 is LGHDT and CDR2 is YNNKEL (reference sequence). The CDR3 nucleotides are TGTGCCAGCAGCCCCCTCGATAGCCTCCTCAATGAGCAGTTCTTC. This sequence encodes CASSPLDSLLNEQFF.

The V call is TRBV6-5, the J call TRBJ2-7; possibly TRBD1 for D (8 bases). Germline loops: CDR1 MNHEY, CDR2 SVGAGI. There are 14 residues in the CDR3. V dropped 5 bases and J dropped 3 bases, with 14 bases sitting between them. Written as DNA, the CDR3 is TGTGCCAGCAGTCTACAGGGGGAGGGCTACGAGCAGTACTTC. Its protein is CASSLQGEGYEQYF.

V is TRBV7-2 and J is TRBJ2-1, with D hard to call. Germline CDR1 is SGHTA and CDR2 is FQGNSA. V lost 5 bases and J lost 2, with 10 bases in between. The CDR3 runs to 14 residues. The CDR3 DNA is TGTGCCAGCAGCCCCCAGGTGACCTACAATGAGCAGTTCTTC. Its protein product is CASSPQVTYNEQFF.

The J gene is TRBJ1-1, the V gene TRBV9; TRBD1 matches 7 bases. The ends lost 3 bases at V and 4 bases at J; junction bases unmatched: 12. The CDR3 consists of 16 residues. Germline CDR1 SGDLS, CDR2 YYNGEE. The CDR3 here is CASSASLQGPGTEAFF. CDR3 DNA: TGTGCCAGCAGCGCCTCCCTACAGGGGCCGGGCACTGAAGCTTTCTTT.

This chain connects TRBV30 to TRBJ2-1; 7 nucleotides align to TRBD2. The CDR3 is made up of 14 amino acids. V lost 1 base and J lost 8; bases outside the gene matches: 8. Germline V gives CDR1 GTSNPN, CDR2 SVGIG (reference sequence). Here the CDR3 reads CAWSGGTAGDEQFF. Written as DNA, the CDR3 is TGTGCCTGGAGTGGGGGGACTGCGGGGGATGAGCAGTTCTTC.

The CDR3 DNA is TGTGCCAGCAGTTCCCCCGGACAGGGGTTGAGCTATGGCTACACCTTC. It is translated as CASSSPGQGLSYGYTF. V usage is TRBV28 and J usage is TRBJ1-2; 9 bases line up with TRBD1. In germline, CDR1 is MDHEN, CDR2 SYDVKM. V lost 4 bases, J lost 4 bases, and 10 bases stayed unmatched. The CDR3 covers 16 residues.

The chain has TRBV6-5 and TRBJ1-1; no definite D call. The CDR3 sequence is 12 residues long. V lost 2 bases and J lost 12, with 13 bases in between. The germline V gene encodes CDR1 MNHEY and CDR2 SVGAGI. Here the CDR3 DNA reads TGTGCCAGCAGTTACGACACCAGAGCAACTTTCTTT. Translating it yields CASSYDTRATFF.

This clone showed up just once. CDR3 coding DNA: TGCGCCAGCAGCATAGACAGTTACACTGAAGCTTTCTTT. Translating gives CASSIDSYTEAFF. The rearrangement uses TRBV5-1 and TRBJ1-1; a possible D gene is TRBD1 (5 bases). Germline CDR1 reads SGHRS; CDR2 reads YFSETQ. The V end lost 4 bases, the J end lost 3 bases, and 10 bases lay between the germline ends. This CDR3 has 13 residues.

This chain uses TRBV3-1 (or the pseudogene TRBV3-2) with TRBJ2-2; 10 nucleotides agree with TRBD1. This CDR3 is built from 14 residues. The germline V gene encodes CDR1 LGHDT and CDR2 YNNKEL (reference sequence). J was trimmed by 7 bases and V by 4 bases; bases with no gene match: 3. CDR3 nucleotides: TGTGCCAGCAGCCGAGGGACAGGGGTCGGGGAGCTGTTTTTT. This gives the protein CASSRGTGVGELFF.

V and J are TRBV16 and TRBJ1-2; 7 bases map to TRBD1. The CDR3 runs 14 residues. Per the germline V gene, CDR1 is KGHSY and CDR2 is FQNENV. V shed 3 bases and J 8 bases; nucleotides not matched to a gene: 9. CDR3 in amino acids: CASSHTQTGIGYTF. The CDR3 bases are TGTGCCAGCAGCCATACCCAGACAGGGATCGGCTACACCTTC.

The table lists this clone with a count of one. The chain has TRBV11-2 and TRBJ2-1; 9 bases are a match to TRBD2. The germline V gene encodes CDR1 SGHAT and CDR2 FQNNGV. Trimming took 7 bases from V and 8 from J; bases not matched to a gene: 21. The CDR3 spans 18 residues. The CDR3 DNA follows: TGTGCCAGCACCCGGTATAGCGGGAGAAGAAAAAATCCCGATGAGCAGTTCTTC. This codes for CASTRYSGRRKNPDEQFF.